The 26 T cell receptor beta chains below come from one sample, sequenced in a study of CDR3 diversity in severe acne. TCRdb analysed the PCR reads with MiXCR anew, one entry per CDR3 protein. Counted here are about 93,000 distinct CDR3 sequences, 45% to 55% occurring once; the ten biggest clones make up about 9.4%. Sequenced material: blood. The receptors originated from a male donor in good health, serving as a control.

Notes on this clonotype: A much larger clone is a single base away; this may be a read error. The V call is TRBV14, the J call TRBJ2-3, with a possible D match to TRBD2 (6 bases). The CDR3 spans 17 residues. The germline CDR1 and CDR2 sequences are SGHDN and FVKESK. CDR3: CASSQRRGTVDTGTQYF. CDR3 coding DNA: TGTGCCAGCAGCCAAAGGCGGGGAACGGTCGACACAGGTACGCAGTATTTT. The whole variable domain, remainder taken from reference TRBV14 and TRBJ2-3, is EAGVTQFPSHSVIEKGQTVTLRCDPISGHDNLYWYRRVMGKEIKFLLHFVKESKQDESGMPNNRFLAERTGGTYSTLKVQPAELEDSGVYFCASSQRRGTVDTGTQYFGPGTRLTVL.

This clonotype was observed many times. This chain joins TRBV13 and TRBJ2-1, with D perhaps being TRBD1 or TRBD2 (5 bases each). Germline assignment: CDR1 PRHDT and CDR2 FYEKMQ (reference sequence). This CDR3 contains 16 residues. Trimming shortened V by 5 bases and J by 3 bases, and 17 bases separated the two germline ends. DNA for the CDR3: TGTGCCAGCAGCCCCCGGGACCATGAACACTACAATGAGCAGTTCTTC. Its protein is CASSPRDHEHYNEQFF.

The rearrangement uses TRBV20-1 and TRBJ1-1; D remains ambiguous. The CDR3 length is 12 residues. The V gene's germline CDR1 is DFQATT and CDR2 SNEGSKA (reference sequence). V gave up 5 bases and J gave up 0 bases, with 7 bases separating them. The CDR3 bases are TGCAGTGCTGGCGGGGTGAACACTGAAGCTTTCTTT. Its translation: CSAGGVNTEAFF.

This clonotype was recorded only once. An end of the junction differs from the germline gene, which may be a read error. The genes are TRBV14 and TRBJ2-7; no reliable D call. The CDR3 runs 15 residues. The V gene's germline CDR1 is SGHDN and CDR2 FVKESK. This chain's CDR3 is CASSSWGSRRYGQYF. The CDR3 DNA reads as TGTGCCAGCAGTAGCTGGGGATCACGCCGCTACGGGCAGTACTTC.

This chain joins TRBV29-1 and TRBJ2-2, with D perhaps TRBD2 (6 bases). Trimming shortened V by 1 base and J by 7 bases, and 10 bases separated the two germline ends. The length of the CDR3 is 13 residues. Germline V gene lookup returns CDR1 SQVTM and CDR2 ANQGSEA. CDR3 coding DNA: TGCAGCGTTGAAGGCCCGGGACTCGGGGAGCTGTTTTTT. Its protein is CSVEGPGLGELFF.

This chain joins TRBV6-2 or TRBV6-3 and TRBJ2-7; possibly TRBD2 for D (6 bases). The CDR3 loop spans 11 amino acids. The germline V and J ends were trimmed by 6 bases and 7 bases, with 10 bases remaining between them. Germline lookup yields CDR1 MNHEY and CDR2 SVGEGT. The CDR3 protein is CASSRGLEQYF. The CDR3 DNA reads as TGTGCCAGCAGCCGAGGACTAGAGCAGTACTTC.

This clonotype was counted between two and nine times. V usage is TRBV20-1 and J usage is TRBJ1-1; 9 nucleotides line up with TRBD1. The CDR3 has 13 amino acids. Trimming at V came to 4 bases and at J to 4 bases, leaving 4 bases not matched to a gene. Germline V gives CDR1 DFQATT, CDR2 SNEGSKA (reference sequence). The DNA for the CDR3 is TGCAGTGCTAAACAGGGGGCGGTCACTGAAGCTTTCTTT. Amino acids: CSAKQGAVTEAFF.

The V and J genes are TRBV28 and TRBJ1-2, with D possibly matching TRBD1 (6 bases). This CDR3 spans 11 amino acids. Trimming left V 11 bases short and J 5 bases short, with 12 bases between. CDR1 and CDR2 from the germline V gene are MDHEN and SYDVKM. The CDR3 is CAAGGPYGYTF. CDR3 nucleotides: TGTGCCGCGGGGGGGCCATATGGCTACACCTTC.

This clonotype was found a few times. Lacking the conserved final phenylalanine or tryptophan, this CDR3 likely reflects a read error. The DNA is left out, because the CDR3 cannot be placed on it with certainty; the CDR3 is given as TCRdb lists it. V is TRBV11-2 and J is TRBJ2-1; the D call in the table, TRBD2, was not verified against the DNA. CDR1 is SGHAT, CDR2 FQNNGV, per germline. With termini counted, the CDR3 has 16 amino acids. The CDR3 region is CASSSPTGREGYTFGS.

This chain uses TRBV15 with TRBJ1-4; tentative D call: TRBD1 (6 bases). Germline V CDR1 and CDR2: LNHNV, YYDKDF (reference sequence). V lost 3 bases to trimming and J lost 11 bases, with 13 bases between them. CDR3 size: 13 residues. Here the CDR3 DNA reads TGTGCCACCAGCAGTGTTTATCAGGGGAAACTGTTTTTT. Amino acid sequence: CATSSVYQGKLFF. Complete variable domain (other parts from reference TRBV15 and TRBJ1-4): DAMVIQNPRYQVTQFGKPVTLSCSQTLNHNVMYWYQQKSSQAPKLLFHYYDKDFNNEADTPDNFQSRRPNTSFCFLDIRSPGLGDTAMYLCATSSVYQGKLFFGSGTQLSVL.

This clonotype has more than one count but fewer than ten. The rearrangement links TRBV28 to TRBJ1-1, with 7 nucleotides matching TRBD1. Losses at the gene ends were 5 bases for V and 3 bases for J; bases not matched to a gene: 9. CDR3 size: 15 residues. Per germline, CDR1 MDHEN and CDR2 SYDVKM. The CDR3, as DNA: TGTGCCAGCAGTCTAAAAAAGACAGGGTACACTGAAGCTTTCTTT. This translates into CASSLKKTGYTEAFF.

In regard to this clonotype: This may be a read error, as it is one base from a much larger clone. The chain recombines TRBV6-5 with TRBJ1-5; tentative D call: TRBD1 (5 bases). Per germline, CDR1 MNHEY and CDR2 SVGAGI. Trimming removed 6 bases at V and 9 bases at J, with 15 bases between. The CDR3 totals 13 residues. CDR3 bases: TGTGCCAGCAGCCCCCGGGGACCACGGCCCCAGCATTTT. Translated: CASSPRGPRPQHF.

The chain has TRBV5-1 and TRBJ2-1, with D tentatively TRBD2 (6 bases). This CDR3 region has 16 residues. The germline CDR1 and CDR2 sequences are SGHRS and YFSETQ. V gave up 5 bases and J gave up 3 bases, with 18 bases separating them. The CDR3: CASSMGGTQSYNEQFF. The CDR3 DNA reads as TGCGCCAGCAGTATGGGCGGGACTCAGAGCTACAATGAGCAGTTCTTC.

The chain uses TRBV4-1 and TRBJ1-2; D remains ambiguous. Trimming shortened V by 0 bases and J by 2 bases, and 10 bases separated the two germline ends. CDR1 MGHRA and CDR2 YSYEKL come from the germline V gene. The CDR3 has 15 residues. The CDR3 sequence: CASSQERATNYGYTF. CDR3 DNA sequence: TGCGCCAGCAGCCAAGAAAGGGCGACGAACTATGGCTACACCTTC.

This clonotype was seen repeatedly, ten times or more. The chain couples TRBV5-1 to TRBJ2-1; 7 bases line up with TRBD2. Germline V lookup: CDR1 SGHRS, CDR2 YFSETQ. The V segment lost 5 bases and the J segment 5 bases; nucleotides outside the gene matches: 4. This CDR3 has 13 amino acids. CDR3 sequence reads: CASRTSSNNEQFF. The CDR3 DNA reads as TGCGCCAGCAGGACTAGCTCAAACAATGAGCAGTTCTTC.

This clonotype was counted at least ten times. This chain joins TRBV5-1 and TRBJ2-2; 9 nucleotides match TRBD1. CDR3 size: 16 residues. V was clipped by 0 bases and J by 4 bases; unmatched bases: 4. Per germline, CDR1 SGHRS and CDR2 YFSETQ. The CDR3: CASSLEGTGRTGELFF. The CDR3 region has the DNA TGCGCCAGCAGCTTGGAAGGGACAGGGCGCACCGGGGAGCTGTTTTTT.

The chain couples TRBV25-1 to TRBJ1-5; D is unclear. This CDR3 comprises 14 residues. V shed 5 bases and J shed 0 bases, with 8 bases lying between them. Germline assignment: CDR1 MGHDK and CDR2 SYGVNS. CDR3 DNA: TGTGCCAGCAGTCGGGAAGATAGCAATCAGCCCCAGCATTTT. Protein sequence: CASSREDSNQPQHF.

This clonotype was recorded at least ten times. The chain recombines TRBV6-5 with TRBJ2-2; 9 bases are a match to TRBD2. Losses at the gene ends were 8 bases for V and 5 bases for J; bases not matched to a gene: 3. There are 13 residues in the CDR3. CDR1 and CDR2 from the germline V gene are MNHEY and SVGAGI. The CDR3 DNA reads as TGTGCCAGCGGGCGGGGGGGGACCGGGGAGCTGTTTTTT. Translating gives CASGRGGTGELFF.

This clonotype was counted many times. This sequence joins TRBV7-8 and TRBJ1-1; D is undetermined. Germline V gives CDR1 SGHVS, CDR2 FQNEAQ. Trimming shortened V by 5 bases and J by 3 bases, and 13 bases separated the two germline ends. The CDR3 is 14 residues long. The CDR3 DNA follows: TGTGCCAGCAGCACCAATCCGGTGGACACTGAAGCTTTCTTT. Its protein product is CASSTNPVDTEAFF. Combining the CDR3 with reference TRBV7-8 and TRBJ1-1 gives the whole variable domain GAGVSQSPRYKVAKRGQDVALRCDPISGHVSLFWYQQALGQGPEFLTYFQNEAQLDKSGLPSDRFFAERPEGSVSTLKIQRTQQEDSAVYLCASSTNPVDTEAFFGQGTRLTVV.

The chain couples TRBV7-6 to TRBJ1-3; no definite D call. Trimming left V 2 bases short and J 4 bases short, with 15 bases between. CDR3 length equals 16 residues. From germline, CDR1 is SGHVS and CDR2 FNYEAQ. The CDR3 here is CASSLLRPGAGNTIYF. The CDR3 DNA reads as TGTGCCAGCAGCTTACTGCGCCCGGGAGCGGGAAACACCATATATTTT.

This clonotype was detected ten times or more. The rearrangement uses TRBV6-5 and TRBJ2-7, with TRBD2 as a possible D gene (5 bases). The germline V and J ends were trimmed by 0 bases and 4 bases, with 7 bases remaining between them. Germline assignment: CDR1 MNHEY and CDR2 SVGAGI. The CDR3 totals 13 residues. CDR3 loop: CASSYSREYEQYF. CDR3 sequence (DNA): TGTGCCAGCAGTTACTCGAGGGAGTACGAGCAGTACTTC.

V and J are TRBV5-5 and TRBJ2-7, with TRBD1 identical over 7 bases. V shed 5 bases, J shed 2 bases, and the junction held 4 bases outside the gene matches. The CDR3 sequence is 13 residues long. CDR1 and CDR2 (germline): SGHKS, YYEKEE (reference sequence). In DNA form, the CDR3 reads TGTGCCAGCAGAGGGACAGCCACCTACGAGCAGTACTTC. This gives the protein CASRGTATYEQYF.

The rearrangement links TRBV28 to TRBJ2-5; 11 nucleotides agree with TRBD2. This CDR3 has 18 amino acids. Looked up from germline, CDR1 is MDHEN and CDR2 is SYDVKM. J gave up 0 bases and V 7 bases, and 13 bases lay outside the gene matches. CDR3 sequence (DNA): TGTGCCAGCAACGCGGGAACTAGCGGGGGCCGTGACCAAGAGACCCAGTACTTC. Protein sequence: CASNAGTSGGRDQETQYF.

The table lists this clonotype with many counts. The rearrangement uses TRBV20-1 and TRBJ2-7, with 7 bases matching TRBD2. Germline V gene lookup returns CDR1 DFQATT and CDR2 SNEGSKA (reference sequence). Trimming cost V 3 bases and J 2 bases; bases outside gene matches: 10. This CDR3 has 15 residues. The CDR3 is CSARSLSGKPYEQYF. The CDR3 DNA is TGCAGTGCTAGGTCCCTCAGCGGGAAACCCTACGAGCAGTACTTC.

This clonotype was counted a few times. The chain carries TRBV24-1 and TRBJ2-5, with D possibly being TRBD2 (6 bases). V lost 9 bases and J lost 0, with 13 bases in between. Germline V gives CDR1 KGHDR, CDR2 SFDVKD. The CDR3 runs 14 residues. The DNA for the CDR3 is TGTGCCACCGGGGTTCGGGGGAACCAAGAGACCCAGTACTTC. Translating it yields CATGVRGNQETQYF.

The chain is built from TRBV2 and TRBJ2-7; D is perhaps TRBD1 or TRBD2 (5 bases each). The germline V and J ends were trimmed by 2 bases and 3 bases, with 17 bases remaining between them. The CDR3 extends over 16 amino acids. The germline V gene encodes CDR1 SNHLY and CDR2 FYNNEI. CDR3 sequence (DNA): TGTGCCAGCAGTGAATTTCCGGGACGACGACTCTACGAGCAGTACTTC. Translation gives CASSEFPGRRLYEQYF.